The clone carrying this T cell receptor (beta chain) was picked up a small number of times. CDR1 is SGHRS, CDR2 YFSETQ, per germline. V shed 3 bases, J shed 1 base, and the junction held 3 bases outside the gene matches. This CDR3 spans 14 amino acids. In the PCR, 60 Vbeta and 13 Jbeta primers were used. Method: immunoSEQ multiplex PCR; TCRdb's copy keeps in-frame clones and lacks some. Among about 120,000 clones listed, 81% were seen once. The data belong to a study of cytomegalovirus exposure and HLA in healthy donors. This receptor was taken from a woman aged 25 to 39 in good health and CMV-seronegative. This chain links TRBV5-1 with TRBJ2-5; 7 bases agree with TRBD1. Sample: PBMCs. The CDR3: CASSSDRIQETQYF. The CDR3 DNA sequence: TGCGCCAGCAGCTCGGACAGGATCCAAGAGACCCAGTACTTC. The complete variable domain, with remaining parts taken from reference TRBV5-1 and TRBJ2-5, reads KAGVTQTPRYLIKTRGQQVTLSCSPISGHRSVSWYQQTPGQGLQFLFEYFSETQRNKGNFPGRFSGRQFSNSRSEMNVSTLELGDSALYLCASSSDRIQETQYFGPGTRLLVL.